This T cell receptor beta chain originates from a study of immune evolution from preneoplasia to lung adenocarcinoma. Each case's diagnosis was confirmed by two pathologists on H&E. This clone was detected only once. The antigen is undetermined. Whole-study results and caveats: Normal lung had the highest top T cell clone frequencies.

TCRdb keeps only in-frame clones here, not all; method: immunoSEQ multiplex PCR. This sample has roughly 3,500 clones, with around 50% found just once. V was trimmed by 2 bases and J by 9 bases, leaving 16 bases between them. This CDR3 spans 14 amino acids. From germline, CDR1 is ENHRY and CDR2 SYGVKD. Sequenced: FFPE normal lung tissue adjacent to the tumor. The sequence derives from a person aged 45 to 59 with lung adenocarcinoma. This chain uses TRBV10-3 with TRBJ1-2; the D gene is possibly TRBD1 (6 bases). The CDR3 loop reads CAISEGQSYTSYTF. Written as DNA, the CDR3 is TGTGCCATCAGTGAGGGACAGTCCTATACCAGCTACACCTTC.